A selection of T cell receptor beta chains follows, all from one sample in a study of cytomegalovirus exposure and HLA in healthy donors. Profiled with immunoSEQ multiplex PCR; TCRdb holds only in-frame clones, not every one. The sample shows 50,000 to 65,000 clones, around 75% of them seen only once. Sequenced: PBMCs. These receptor sequences come from a man aged 45 to 65 in good health and CMV-seropositive. CDR3s include the opening cysteine and the closing phenylalanine or tryptophan. The D gene is left open where the match is weak. Size tells how often a clone was seen (once, few, many) or the class of an expanded clone, and some rows leave it out.

abundance	d_gene	v_gene	len	j_gene	CDR3nt	CDR3aa
-	TRBD2	TRBV6-6	13	TRBJ2-2	TGTGCCAGCAATCCCCGGGAGGGCGGGGAGCTGTTTTTT	CASNPREGGELFF
-	-	TRBV28	16	TRBJ1-6	TGTGCCAGCAGATTTCCTCTTGGGCAGAACGATTCACCCCTCCACTTT	CASRFPLGQNDSPLHF
-	TRBD2	TRBV4-2	17	TRBJ2-3	TGTGCCAGCAGCCAAGATAAAAGCGGGGGGGCCCCAGATACGCAGTATTTT	CASSQDKSGGAPDTQYF
-	TRBD2	TRBV19	15	TRBJ2-3	TGTGCCAGCTCTTTACTAGCGGGGGGTACAGATACGCAGTATTTT	CASSLLAGGTDTQYF
-	-	TRBV6-1	13	TRBJ1-2	TGTGCCAGCAGCTTCGACACCCCCTATGGCTACACCTTC	CASSFDTPYGYTF
-	TRBD2	TRBV28	16	TRBJ2-3	TGTGCCAGCAGTTTTGGCCTAGCGGGGCCCACAGATACGCAGTATTTT	CASSFGLAGPTDTQYF
once	TRBD1	TRBV7-9	17	TRBJ2-3	TGTGCCAGCAGCTTTCCGCTCCAGGGGGCGAACACAGATACGCAGTATTTT	CASSFPLQGANTDTQYF
-	-	TRBV7-2	15	TRBJ1-5	TGTGCCAGCAGCTTAGGCACAGGGCAAAATCAGCCCCAGCATTTT	CASSLGTGQNQPQHF
-	-	TRBV11-2	15	TRBJ2-3	TGTGCCAGCAGCTTCTCCGGGAGAGGCACAGATACGCAGTATTTT	CASSFSGRGTDTQYF
-	-	TRBV2	17	TRBJ1-4	TGTGCCAGCAGTGATCTTCGGCCGTTTGAGGAAAATGAAAAACTGTTTTTT	CASSDLRPFEENEKLFF
few	TRBD2	TRBV11-2	15	TRBJ2-1	TGTGCCAGCAGCTCGCGACTAGCCGCCTACAATGAGCAGTTCTTC	CASSSRLAAYNEQFF
-	TRBD1	TRBV18	15	TRBJ2-5	TGTGCCAGCTCACCACCGGGACAGGGGTTCGAGACCCAGTACTTC	CASSPPGQGFETQYF
-	TRBD2	TRBV5-6	16	TRBJ2-3	TGTGCCAGCATCCTGTTTAGCGGGGGGAGCACAGATACGCAGTATTTT	CASILFSGGSTDTQYF
-	-	TRBV7-8	13	TRBJ2-1	TGTGCCAGCAGCTCCTATCGGGGCAATGAGCAGTTCTTC	CASSSYRGNEQFF
-	-	TRBV10-2	14	TRBJ1-2	TGCGCCAGCAGTGAGTCCGCTACTAACTATGGCTACACCTTC	CASSESATNYGYTF
-	-	TRBV18	15	TRBJ2-7	TGTGCCAGCTCACCAGAGGACTCCCATATTTACGAGCAGTACTTC	CASSPEDSHIYEQYF
-	-	TRBV5-1	15	TRBJ1-2	TGCGCCAGCAGCTTGTCGAACCCCATAGCTATGGGCTACACCTTC	CASSLSNPIAMGYTF
-	TRBD1	TRBV6-1	13	TRBJ1-5	TGTGCCAGCAGTTTCGGGACAGGGGCCGCCCAGCATTTT	CASSFGTGAAQHF
few	TRBD1	TRBV23-1	14	TRBJ1-2	TGCGCCAGCAGTCTAAGGACAGGGAGGAATGGCTACACCTTC	CASSLRTGRNGYTF
-	-	TRBV30	17	TRBJ2-7	TGTGCCTGGAGTACCTGGGGTGGGGGCCCGGGCACCTACGAGCAGTACTTC	CAWSTWGGGPGTYEQYF
few	TRBD1	TRBV11-1	15	TRBJ2-2	TGTGCCAGCAGGAAGGGGACAGACTACACCGGGGAGCTGTTTTTT	CASRKGTDYTGELFF
-	-	TRBV10-1	13	TRBJ2-5	TGCGCCAGCAGTGAGGCGGGCGAAGAGACCCAGTACTTC	CASSEAGEETQYF
once	TRBD1	TRBV4-1	17	TRBJ2-1	TGCGCCAGCAGCCAACTTCCGGGACAGGGCTTCTACAATGAGCAGTTCTTC	CASSQLPGQGFYNEQFF
-	-	TRBV2	14	TRBJ2-3	TGTGCCAGCAGTCCAGCGAGCTGGACAGATACGCAGTATTTT	CASSPASWTDTQYF
-	-	TRBV19	15	TRBJ1-1	TGTGCCAGTAAGACGGACGGAGGTGTGAACACTGAAGCTTTCTTT	CASKTDGGVNTEAFF
-	TRBD2	TRBV19	16	TRBJ2-1	TGTGCCAGTAGTATCTCTCGGGAGGGCCCTCTGAATGAGCAGTTCTTC	CASSISREGPLNEQFF
-	-	TRBV2	14	TRBJ1-1	TGTGCCAGCAGTGGAGGACAGTTAAACACTGAAGCTTTCTTT	CASSGGQLNTEAFF
-	TRBD2	TRBV27	15	TRBJ2-3	TGTGCCAGCAGTTATGGACTAGCGGCGGCGGATACGCAGTATTTT	CASSYGLAAADTQYF
few	TRBD1	TRBV18	19	TRBJ1-1	TGTGCCAGCTCACACATTTCCCACAGGGGGCTGTTAGGGAACACTGAAGCTTTCTTT	CASSHISHRGLLGNTEAFF
few	-	TRBV5-4	16	TRBJ1-6	TGCGCCAGCAGCCAAGATCGAGGCTCGGATAATTCACCCCTCCACTTT	CASSQDRGSDNSPLHF
-	-	TRBV7-9	12	TRBJ2-5	TGTGCCAGCAGCCCCGCGTTGGAGACCCAGTACTTC	CASSPALETQYF
-	TRBD1	TRBV4-3	13	TRBJ2-1	TGCGCCAGCAGCCAAGATTTGGGGACAGGGAATTTCTTC	CASSQDLGTGNFF
-	-	TRBV6-6	11	TRBJ1-4	TGTGCCAGCACCTACGGGGTAGGACTGTTTTTT	CASTYGVGLFF
-	-	TRBV5-4	15	TRBJ1-1	TGTGCCAGCAGCTTAAACGGGGGGTCGAACACTGAAGCTTTCTTT	CASSLNGGSNTEAFF
-	-	TRBV6-5	15	TRBJ1-1	TGTGCCAGCAGTTCCGGACAGCTCCAAAACACTGAAGCTTTCTTT	CASSSGQLQNTEAFF
-	-	TRBV6-1	16	TRBJ2-1	TGTGCCAGCAGTGAAGCGCGGGCTTACCTGGGCAATGAGCAGTTCTTC	CASSEARAYLGNEQFF
-	-	TRBV7-3	16	TRBJ2-6	TGTGCCAGCAGCTTACTGGTGAGGACAGGGGCCAACGTCCTGACTTTC	CASSLLVRTGANVLTF
-	-	TRBV19	13	TRBJ2-1	TGTGCCAGTAGTAGGGGGCGGGGGCGTGAGCAGTTCTTC	CASSRGRGREQFF
once	-	TRBV7-9	12	TRBJ2-7	TGTTCCAGCAGCTTAAGAGGGAACGAGCAGTACTTC	CSSSLRGNEQYF
-	-	TRBV25-1	15	TRBJ1-2	TGTGCCAGCAGTGGCGGTGGCCCACTATGGTATGGCTACACCTTC	CASSGGGPLWYGYTF
-	-	TRBV7-8	17	TRBJ1-1	TGTGCCAGCAGCTTAGCGAGGACATACTTTCCTAACACTGAAGCTTTCTTT	CASSLARTYFPNTEAFF
-	TRBD2	TRBV2	15	TRBJ2-1	TGTGCCAGCACCACCCTACGGGGGGGGGTCAATGAGCAGTTCTTC	CASTTLRGGVNEQFF
-	TRBD2	TRBV5-1	17	TRBJ2-3	TGCGCCAGCAGTCCTGGTTGGGGAGGGTCTTTCGCAGATACGCAGTATTTT	CASSPGWGGSFADTQYF
once	TRBD1	TRBV7-9	13	TRBJ1-2	TGTTCCAGCAGCCGGGACAGGGGCTATGGCTACACCTTC	CSSSRDRGYGYTF
-	TRBD1	TRBV5-1	11	TRBJ2-5	TGCGCCAGCAAACAGGGGGAGACCCAGTACTTC	CASKQGETQYF
-	TRBD2	TRBV5-1	16	TRBJ2-7	TGCGCCAGCAGCTTGGAGACTAGCGGGGCCACCTACGAGCAGTACTTC	CASSLETSGATYEQYF
-	TRBD1	TRBV6-1	15	TRBJ2-7	TGTGCCAGCAGTGAAGGGACAGGGTATATCTACGAGCAGTACTTC	CASSEGTGYIYEQYF
-	TRBD1	TRBV28	16	TRBJ1-5	TGTGCCAGCAGTTCCCCCTTAGGGACAGGGGATCAGCCCCAGCATTTT	CASSSPLGTGDQPQHF
-	-	TRBV10-3	13	TRBJ1-1	TGTGCCATCGGGGACACCAAGAACACTGAAGCTTTCTTT	CAIGDTKNTEAFF
-	TRBD1	TRBV10-1	14	TRBJ1-4	TGCGCCAGCAGTTCCGGGACAGGGGACGAAAAACTGTTTTTT	CASSSGTGDEKLFF
-	TRBD2	TRBV30	15	TRBJ2-1	TGTGCCTGGAGTGTAAGGCGGGAGGGCCGCAATGAGCAGTTCTTC	CAWSVRREGRNEQFF